These 32 T cell receptor beta chains came from one sample sequenced in a study of Ad26.COV2.S vaccination and SARS-CoV-2 variants (TCRdb year 2021). Libraries were constructed by the immunoSEQ multiplex PCR assay. As stored in TCRdb, this immuneACCESS dataset retains in-frame rearrangements with V and J assigned. A fraction of the clones does not appear; measured against another copy, unresolved V genes explain less than half of the discrepancy, and the remainder lacks a known reason. Present in this sample are roughly 680,000 clones, 80% to 90% of which were seen just once. The top ten hold around 1.4% of the sample. In light of the paper, this sample's treatment or condition label describes: roughly 18 received Ad26.COV2.S at low or high dose, single or two shots; roughly 5 received placebo; per-sample allocation not given. Repertoires of vaccine and placebo recipients were sequenced from samples collected on day 63 after the first injection.

Material: peripheral blood, obtained in a trial of Ad26.COV2.S vaccine versus placebo. The receptors here all came from a person aged 18-65 years who received the Ad26.COV2.S COVID-19 vaccine or a placebo.

Here the CDR3 reads CASSLGATGELFF. The DNA for the CDR3 is TGTGCCAGCAGCTTAGGGGCCACCGGGGAGCTGTTTTTT. The chain joins TRBV7-3 to TRBJ2-2; D might be TRBD1 (5 bases). Germline lookup yields CDR1 SGHTA and CDR2 FQGTGA. Trimming took off 2 bases at V and 4 bases at J, with 5 bases between the two ends. The CDR3 sequence is 13 residues long. The whole variable domain, filled in from reference TRBV7-3 and TRBJ2-2, reads GAGVSQTPSNKVTEKGKYVELRCDPISGHTALYWYRQSLGQGPEFLIYFQGTGAADDSGLPNDRFFAVRPEGSVSTLKIQRTERGDSAVYLCASSLGATGELFFGEGSRLTVL.

J is TRBJ2-3 and V is TRBV2, with 7 nucleotides matching TRBD2. V lost 0 bases to trimming and J lost 7 bases; unmatched junction nucleotides: 4. This CDR3 spans 14 amino acids. CDR1 is SNHLY and CDR2 is FYNNEI in the germline V gene. Here the CDR3 reads CASSEAGLRNTQYF. As DNA, the CDR3 is TGTGCCAGCAGTGAAGCGGGACTAAGAAATACGCAGTATTTT.

The J gene is TRBJ2-2, the V gene TRBV4-3; D is unresolved. V was clipped by 5 bases and J by 0 bases, with 4 bases between them. This CDR3 has 13 residues. CDR1 LGHNA and CDR2 YSLEER come from the germline V gene. The CDR3 loop reads CASSSTNTGELFF. DNA for the CDR3: TGCGCCAGCAGCTCTACGAACACCGGGGAGCTGTTTTTT.

The chain recombines TRBV4-2 with TRBJ2-5, with D perhaps matching TRBD2 (6 bases). Germline loops: CDR1 LGHNA, CDR2 YNFKEQ. Trimming shortened V by 0 bases and J by 4 bases, and 15 bases separated the two germline ends. The CDR3 has 16 amino acids. The chain's CDR3 is CASSQDLAGRTETQYF. CDR3 coding DNA: TGTGCCAGCAGCCAAGACCTCGCGGGGCGTACAGAGACCCAGTACTTC.

Here the CDR3 reads CASSVATGTVNTEAFF. For the CDR3, the DNA is TGTGCCAGCAGCGTGGCGACAGGGACAGTGAACACTGAAGCTTTCTTT. This rearrangement joins TRBV9 to TRBJ1-1, with 7 bases fitting TRBD1. Per germline, CDR1 SGDLS and CDR2 YYNGEE. V gave up 2 bases and J gave up 0 bases; unmatched junction bases: 7. The CDR3 sequence is 16 residues long.

The J gene is TRBJ2-1, the V gene TRBV5-1, with TRBD2 matching over 7 bases. The CDR3 has 15 amino acids. The J segment lost 9 bases and the V segment lost 6 bases, leaving 15 bases of the junction unmatched. Germline assignment: CDR1 SGHRS and CDR2 YFSETQ. CDR3 DNA: TGCGCCAGCACAGAGTTGAGCGGGGCCTCGGGTGAGCAGTTCTTC. Its protein product is CASTELSGASGEQFF.

The chain recombines TRBV2 with TRBJ2-2; D ambiguous. CDR1 and CDR2 from the germline V gene are SNHLY and FYNNEI. With 3 bases removed from V and 2 bases from J, the gap between germline ends came to 7 bases. The CDR3 spans 14 residues. DNA of the CDR3: TGTGCCAGCAGTGACAGGCTAAACACCGGGGAGCTGTTTTTT. This sequence encodes CASSDRLNTGELFF.

V usage is TRBV6-1 and J usage is TRBJ1-1, with D perhaps TRBD1 (5 bases). V shed 1 base and J shed 6 bases, with 15 bases lying between them. Germline loops: CDR1 MNHNS, CDR2 SASEGT. There are 15 residues in the CDR3. The CDR3 here is CASSEGAGLNAEAFF. As DNA, the CDR3 is TGTGCCAGCAGTGAAGGGGCAGGGTTAAACGCTGAAGCTTTCTTT.

The table lists this clone with a few counts. This sample also contains other DNA sequences that code for the same CDR3. V gene TRBV2 combines with J gene TRBJ1-5, with 8 nucleotides matching TRBD1. The CDR3 extends over 15 amino acids. The V gene's germline CDR1 is SNHLY and CDR2 FYNNEI. Germline trimming cut 0 bases from V and 4 bases from J; bases unmatched to any gene: 2. CDR3 region: CASSEAGQGNQPQHF. In DNA form, the CDR3 reads TGTGCCAGCAGTGAAGCCGGACAGGGAAATCAGCCCCAGCATTTT. Full variable domain (missing parts from reference TRBV2 and TRBJ1-5): EPEVTQTPSHQVTQMGQEVILRCVPISNHLYFYWYRQILGQKVEFLVSFYNNEISEKSEIFDDQFSVERPDGSNFTLKIRSTKLEDSAMYFCASSEAGQGNQPQHFGDGTRLSIL.

This chain links TRBV21-1 with TRBJ2-7. TRBV21-1 is termed a pseudogene. The CDR3 is 11 residues long. DNA of the CDR3: TGTGCCAGCGGACGGGTCTACGAGCAGTACTTC. Amino acid sequence: CASGRVYEQYF.

The V and J genes are TRBV19 and TRBJ2-7; 12 bases fit TRBD2. V gave up 3 bases and J gave up 2 bases; unmatched junction bases: 2. The germline V gene has CDR1 LNHDA and CDR2 SQIVND (reference sequence). The CDR3 totals 15 residues. The DNA of the CDR3 is TGTGCCAGTAGTATGACTAGCGGGGGCCCCTACGAGCAGTACTTC. Protein: CASSMTSGGPYEQYF.

This chain connects TRBV4-3 to TRBJ2-1; D possibly corresponds to TRBD1 (6 bases). Germline V gene sequence: CDR1 LGHNA, CDR2 YSLEER. The CDR3 covers 14 residues. V gave up 1 base and J gave up 8 bases, with 12 bases separating them. CDR3 protein: CASSQVGQPDEQFF. The CDR3 DNA is TGCGCCAGCAGCCAAGTAGGACAGCCGGATGAGCAGTTCTTC.

The chain uses TRBV2 and TRBJ1-3, with TRBD1 matching over 8 bases. Per the germline V gene, CDR1 is SNHLY and CDR2 is FYNNEI. The V gene end was trimmed by 4 bases and the J gene end by 8 bases; junction bases not matched to a gene: 4. The CDR3 is 13 residues long. This CDR3 reads CASSGQGLHTIYF. CDR3 coding DNA: TGTGCCAGCAGTGGACAGGGGTTGCACACCATATATTTT.

This rearrangement joins TRBV4-1 to TRBJ2-1, with 7 bases matching TRBD2. The junction had 8 bases not matched to a gene; V was cut back by 0 bases and J by 0 bases. The germline V gene encodes CDR1 MGHRA and CDR2 YSYEKL. CDR3 length: 18 residues. CDR3 bases: TGCGCCAGCAGCCAAGACTTGGGAGGGCTCAGCTCCTACAATGAGCAGTTCTTC. Translating it yields CASSQDLGGLSSYNEQFF.

This clone has only one observation. The J gene is TRBJ2-2, the V gene TRBV2; 9 bases match TRBD1. Germline V gene lookup returns CDR1 SNHLY and CDR2 FYNNEI. The CDR3 totals 14 residues. J lost 5 bases, V lost 6 bases, and 4 bases had no gene match. CDR3 loop: CASRGTGQTGELFF. CDR3 sequence (DNA): TGTGCCAGCAGGGGGACAGGGCAGACCGGGGAGCTGTTTTTT. Full variable domain (missing parts from reference TRBV2 and TRBJ2-2): EPEVTQTPSHQVTQMGQEVILRCVPISNHLYFYWYRQILGQKVEFLVSFYNNEISEKSEIFDDQFSVERPDGSNFTLKIRSTKLEDSAMYFCASRGTGQTGELFFGEGSRLTVL.

The CDR3, as DNA: TGTGCCACCAGTGAACCGGGACCGCCCTATGGCTACACCTTC. Its protein product is CATSEPGPPYGYTF. The genes are TRBV24-1 and TRBJ1-2, with D possibly TRBD1 on 5 matching bases. Trimming took 4 bases from V and 4 from J, leaving 12 bases between them. Germline V gene data show CDR1 as KGHDR and CDR2 as SFDVKD. The length of the CDR3 is 14 residues.

V usage is TRBV14 and J usage is TRBJ2-3; weak D call: TRBD2 (6 bases). CDR1 and CDR2 (germline): SGHDN, FVKESK. The CDR3 extends over 14 amino acids. V dropped 1 base and J dropped 3 bases, with 8 bases sitting between them. The CDR3 is CASSQGDWTDTQYF. The CDR3 DNA sequence: TGTGCCAGCAGCCAAGGGGACTGGACAGATACGCAGTATTTT.

The rearrangement joins TRBV6-6 to TRBJ1-4, with D possibly TRBD1 on 5 matching bases. Germline lookup yields CDR1 MNHNY and CDR2 SVGAGI (reference sequence). The CDR3 loop spans 16 amino acids. V was pared by 2 bases and J by 0 bases, with 10 bases between. The CDR3 loop is CASSYDGAATNEKLFF. CDR3 nucleotides: TGTGCCAGCAGTTACGATGGGGCAGCAACTAATGAAAAACTGTTTTTT.

The chain is built from TRBV7-2 and TRBJ1-5; D uncertain. CDR3 size: 14 residues. V shed 1 base and J shed 3 bases, with 7 bases lying between them. Germline V CDR1 and CDR2: SGHTA, FQGNSA. The CDR3 DNA follows: TGTGCCAGCAGCTTAGAACAGATCAATCAGCCCCAGCATTTT. Amino acids: CASSLEQINQPQHF.

V gene TRBV7-9 combines with J gene TRBJ2-3; TRBD1 is a possible D gene (5 bases). Trimming took off 3 bases at V and 6 bases at J, with 13 bases between the two ends. CDR1 is SEHNR and CDR2 is FQNEAQ in the germline V gene (reference sequence). The CDR3 covers 14 residues. The DNA for the CDR3 is TGTGCCAGCAGCTTTTCTCAGGGTGTGGATACGCAGTATTTT. This gives the protein CASSFSQGVDTQYF.

Details on this clone: This sample includes further DNA sequences coding for the same CDR3. The CDR3 nucleotides read TGCGCCAGCAGCCTGGGGGGATTGAACACTGAAGCTTTCTTT. Protein product: CASSLGGLNTEAFF. V is TRBV5-1 and J is TRBJ1-1; D possibly corresponds to TRBD1 (5 bases). CDR1 SGHRS and CDR2 YFSETQ come from the germline V gene. V lost 4 bases to trimming and J lost 0 bases, with 10 bases between them. This CDR3 contains 14 residues.

The rearrangement links TRBV19 to TRBJ2-3; TRBD2 matches at 14 bases. The CDR3 consists of 17 residues. Germline-derived CDR1 and CDR2 are LNHDA and SQIVND (reference sequence). V dropped 5 bases and J dropped 4; count of bases not matched to a gene: 8. DNA of the CDR3: TGTGCCAGTAGTCCCCGGACTAGCGGGGGGACACCAGATACGCAGTATTTT. Its protein is CASSPRTSGGTPDTQYF. Combining the CDR3 with reference TRBV19 and TRBJ2-3 gives the whole variable domain DGGITQSPKYLFRKEGQNVTLSCEQNLNHDAMYWYRQDPGQGLRLIYYSQIVNDFQKGDIAEGYSVSREKKESFPLTVTSAQKNPTAFYLCASSPRTSGGTPDTQYFGPGTRLTVL.

The V call is TRBV18, the J call TRBJ1-1; D unresolved. This CDR3 comprises 14 residues. V lost 3 bases and J 3 bases, leaving 11 bases between the germline ends. The germline CDR1 and CDR2 sequences are KGHSH and LQKENI. The CDR3, as DNA: TGTGCCAGCTCACCCCTAGACCTTGACACTGAAGCTTTCTTT. It is translated as CASSPLDLDTEAFF.

The J gene is TRBJ2-7, the V gene TRBV21-1; the table's D call, TRBD2, was not checked against the DNA. TRBV21-1 is deemed a pseudogene. There are 18 residues in the CDR3. CDR3 sequence reads: CASSTRGGFCRTVYEQYF. CDR3 DNA: TGTGCCAGCAGCACCCGTGGGGGGTTTTGTAGGACCGTTTACGAGCAGTACTTC.

CDR3 nucleotide sequence: TGCGCCAGCAGCCAAGATTACGCCTACGAGCAGTACTTC. Translated, it gives CASSQDYAYEQYF. The chain is built from TRBV4-1 and TRBJ2-7; D unresolved. The germline V and J ends were trimmed by 0 bases and 2 bases, with 5 bases remaining between them. Germline V CDR1 and CDR2: MGHRA, YSYEKL. CDR3 size: 13 residues.

The genes are TRBV10-3 and TRBJ2-7, with TRBD1 matching over 7 bases. J gave up 6 bases and V 0 bases, and 2 bases lay outside the gene matches. The germline V gene encodes CDR1 ENHRY and CDR2 SYGVKD. This CDR3 region has 13 residues. DNA of the CDR3: TGTGCCATCAGTGAGTCCCCAGGGGGCGAGCAGTACTTC. Translation gives CAISESPGGEQYF.

This clone was counted once. V gene TRBV3-1 (or the pseudogene TRBV3-2) combines with J gene TRBJ1-6; TRBD1 matches 8 bases. The CDR3 loop spans 14 amino acids. Losses at the gene ends were 5 bases for V and 5 bases for J; bases not matched to a gene: 2. Germline CDR1 is LGHDT and CDR2 is YNNKEL (reference sequence). The CDR3: CASSGDRNNSPLHF. Written as DNA, the CDR3 is TGTGCCAGCAGCGGGGACAGGAATAATTCACCCCTCCACTTT.

V and J are TRBV19 and TRBJ1-5; 11 bases align to TRBD1. The CDR3 is 14 residues long. V gave up 7 bases and J gave up 7 bases; unmatched junction bases: 6. The germline gives CDR1 LNHDA, CDR2 SQIVND (reference sequence). The CDR3 nucleotides are TGTGCCAGTACAAGGACAGGGGGCATCCAGCCCCAGCATTTT. Protein sequence: CASTRTGGIQPQHF. The full variable domain, completed using reference TRBV19 and TRBJ1-5, is DGGITQSPKYLFRKEGQNVTLSCEQNLNHDAMYWYRQDPGQGLRLIYYSQIVNDFQKGDIAEGYSVSREKKESFPLTVTSAQKNPTAFYLCASTRTGGIQPQHFGDGTRLSIL.

V gene TRBV10-2 combines with J gene TRBJ1-2; unclear D gene. The CDR3 extends over 13 amino acids. In germline, CDR1 is WSHSY, CDR2 SAAADI. Trimming removed 6 bases from V and 2 bases from J, with 10 bases in between. The CDR3 DNA reads TGCGCCAGCAGAGGGCAGGCCAACTATGGCTACACCTTC. Protein product: CASRGQANYGYTF.

The rearrangement uses TRBV9 and TRBJ1-3; no clear D. Looked up from germline, CDR1 is SGDLS and CDR2 is YYNGEE. This CDR3 spans 14 amino acids. V dropped 4 bases and J dropped 0 bases, with 8 bases sitting between them. The CDR3 DNA sequence: TGTGCCAGCAGCTTCCTTGACTCTGGAAACACCATATATTTT. This encodes CASSFLDSGNTIYF.

As DNA, the CDR3 is TGTGCCAGCTCACCCACGACAGGGATCTCAAACTATGGCTACACCTTC. Translated: CASSPTTGISNYGYTF. The chain joins TRBV18 to TRBJ1-2; TRBD1 matches at 7 bases. Germline CDR1 reads KGHSH; CDR2 reads LQKENI. Trimming at V came to 3 bases and at J to 2 bases, leaving 9 bases not matched to a gene. The CDR3 runs to 16 residues.

The rearrangement links TRBV27 to TRBJ2-5; 11 positions match TRBD2. The CDR3 is 16 amino acids. Per the germline V gene, CDR1 is MNHEY and CDR2 is SMNVEV (reference sequence). With 5 bases clipped from V and 4 bases from J, the junction kept 9 bases outside the gene matches. CDR3 sequence reads: CASSLLTGTSGETQYF. Written as DNA, the CDR3 is TGTGCCAGCAGTCTCCTCACCGGGACTAGCGGAGAGACCCAGTACTTC.